The 24 T cell receptor beta chains reported below all come from one sample, sequenced in a study of shared clonotypes between healthy human individuals. Clones were read by immunoSEQ multiplex PCR, and TCRdb kept only the in-frame ones, dropping some. The data contain 2 million to 3 million clones, more than 80% of them singletons. Sequenced material: naive CD4+ T cells sorted from blood. The subset was: CD45RA+ positively selected. The receptors here all came from a man between 18 and 35 years old in good health.

The chain has TRBV15 and TRBJ2-7; TRBD2 matches 9 bases. Germline CDR1 reads LNHNV; CDR2 reads YYDKDF (reference sequence). The CDR3 runs 15 residues. Trimming removed 4 bases from V and 3 bases from J; junction bases left unmatched: 7. The CDR3 protein is CATSNSGSAIYEQYF. CDR3 coding DNA: TGTGCCACCAGCAATAGCGGGAGTGCTATCTACGAGCAGTACTTC.

The sample holds one count of this clone. The chain employs TRBV19 and TRBJ2-1, with TRBD2 identical over 8 bases. The V gene's germline CDR1 is LNHDA and CDR2 SQIVND (reference sequence). The CDR3 length is 15 residues. After removal of 7 bases from V and 9 bases from J, the junction contained 14 bases not matched to a gene. CDR3 loop: CASIGRGKAGVEQFF. The CDR3 coding sequence is TGTGCCAGTATAGGAAGGGGGAAAGCGGGAGTTGAGCAGTTCTTC.

This chain uses TRBV25-1 with TRBJ1-2, with D perhaps matching TRBD1 (5 bases). Germline CDR1 MGHDK, CDR2 SYGVNS. V was clipped by 6 bases and J by 7 bases, with 15 bases between them. This CDR3 has 13 residues. The CDR3 DNA reads TGTGCCAGCAGCCCGACCGAAGGGGTTGGCTACACCTTC. Protein product: CASSPTEGVGYTF.

This rearrangement joins TRBV5-5 to TRBJ2-2; D is perhaps TRBD2 (6 bases). This CDR3 is built from 15 residues. The germline CDR1 and CDR2 sequences are SGHKS and YYEKEE (reference sequence). V was shortened by 4 bases and J by 3 bases, with 13 bases between the two germline ends. CDR3 in amino acids: CASSPDGGYTGELFF. CDR3 DNA: TGTGCCAGCAGCCCTGATGGGGGGTACACCGGGGAGCTGTTTTTT.

The chain couples TRBV30 to TRBJ1-1, with 11 bases matching TRBD1. Germline-derived CDR1 and CDR2 are GTSNPN and SVGIG (reference sequence). This CDR3 contains 12 residues. CDR3 in DNA: TGTGGCGGGGGACAGGGGGGATCTGAAGCTTTCTTT. This gives the protein CGGGQGGSEAFF. The full variable domain, with the rest looked up from reference TRBV30 and TRBJ1-1, is SQTIHQWPATLVQPVGSPLSLECTVEGTSNPNLYWYRQAAGRGLQLLFYSVGIGQISSEVPQNLSASRPQDRQFILSSKKLLLSDSGFYLCGGGQGGSEAFFGQGTRLTVV.

The CDR3 DNA sequence: TGTGCCTGGGGGACTAGCGGGGGTGTAACGCAGTATTTT. Translated: CAWGTSGGVTQYF. This chain joins TRBV30 and TRBJ2-3; the match to TRBD2 covers 14 bases. Germline-derived CDR1 and CDR2 are GTSNPN and SVGIG (reference sequence). Trimming at V came to 5 bases and at J to 9 bases, leaving 4 bases not matched to a gene. This CDR3 spans 13 amino acids.

Details on this clone: A read error may produce the germline difference seen at one junction end. The chain joins TRBV7-2 to TRBJ1-6; 9 positions agree with TRBD1. In germline, CDR1 is SGHTA, CDR2 FQGNSA. This CDR3 is built from 12 residues. The CDR3 reads CASSLRTGDRYF. In DNA form, the CDR3 reads TGTGCCAGCAGCTTAAGGACAGGGGATCGATACTTT. The full variable domain, with the rest looked up from reference TRBV7-2 and TRBJ1-6, is GAGVSQSPSNKVTEKGKDVELRCDPISGHTALYWYRQSLGQGLEFLIYFQGNSAPDKSGLPSDRFSAERTGGSVSTLTIQRTQQEDSAVYLCASSLRTGDRYFGNGTRLTVT.

This clone was picked up one time. The V and J genes are TRBV21-1 and TRBJ1-6; TRBD1 is the table's D call, not checked against the DNA. TRBV21-1 corresponds to a pseudogene. CDR3 size: 15 residues. The CDR3: CASSKVGQGGSPLHF. In DNA form, the CDR3 reads TGTGCCAGCAGCAAAGTGGGACAGGGAGGCTCACCCCTCCACTTT.

The gene calls are TRBV5-4 and TRBJ2-7; TRBD1 might be the D (6 bases). Trimming took 3 bases from V and 4 from J, leaving 23 bases between them. This CDR3 has 17 amino acids. CDR1 is SGHNT, CDR2 YYREEE, per germline (reference sequence). CDR3: CASSSRDTTRDSYEQYF. The CDR3 DNA reads TGTGCCAGCAGCTCCCGGGACACTACGAGAGATTCATACGAGCAGTACTTC.

The rearrangement links TRBV18 to TRBJ1-2; TRBD1 is a possible D gene (5 bases). The germline CDR1 and CDR2 sequences are KGHSH and LQKENI. Trimming stripped 6 bases from V and 4 bases from J, with 12 bases between. CDR3 size: 13 residues. For the CDR3, the DNA is TGTGCCAGCTCGCAGGGATTTAGCTATGGCTACACCTTC. Amino acids: CASSQGFSYGYTF. The full variable domain, rest sourced from reference TRBV18 and TRBJ1-2, is NAGVMQNPRHLVRRRGQEARLRCSPMKGHSHVYWYRQLPEEGLKFMVYLQKENIIDESGMPKERFSAEFPKEGPSILRIQQVVRGDSAAYFCASSQGFSYGYTFGSGTRLTVV.

This chain uses TRBV7-9 with TRBJ2-5; 12 bases match TRBD2. Per the germline V gene, CDR1 is SEHNR and CDR2 is FQNEAQ (reference sequence). The CDR3 loop spans 18 amino acids. The V gene end was trimmed by 6 bases and the J gene end by 1 base; junction bases not matched to a gene: 12. The CDR3 region is CASSRGLAGKSLQETQYF. The CDR3 DNA reads as TGTGCCAGCAGTAGAGGACTAGCGGGAAAGAGTCTCCAAGAGACCCAGTACTTC.

There are a few counts of this clone. This chain joins TRBV18 and TRBJ1-1, with 7 nucleotides matching TRBD1. Looked up from germline, CDR1 is KGHSH and CDR2 is LQKENI. The V segment lost 1 base and the J segment 0 bases; nucleotides outside the gene matches: 11. CDR3 length equals 18 residues. CDR3 nucleotide sequence: TGTGCCAGCTCACCACAGAGACAGGGCAACACTATGAACACTGAAGCTTTCTTT. Its translation is CASSPQRQGNTMNTEAFF. Full variable domain (remainder filled in from reference TRBV18 and TRBJ1-1): NAGVMQNPRHLVRRRGQEARLRCSPMKGHSHVYWYRQLPEEGLKFMVYLQKENIIDESGMPKERFSAEFPKEGPSILRIQQVVRGDSAAYFCASSPQRQGNTMNTEAFFGQGTRLTVV.

For this clone: An end of the junction differs from the germline gene, which may be a read error. The chain employs TRBV4-3 and TRBJ2-7; D remains unclear. Germline values: CDR1 LGHNA, CDR2 YSLEER. The CDR3 has 14 amino acids. As DNA, the CDR3 is TGCGCCAGCAGCCAAGGAGACGGGCTCTACAAGCAGTACTTC. Its protein is CASSQGDGLYKQYF.

The chain carries TRBV7-6 and TRBJ2-3, with 10 bases fitting TRBD1. In germline, CDR1 is SGHVS, CDR2 FNYEAQ. J gave up 3 bases and V 0 bases, and 9 bases lay outside the gene matches. The CDR3 extends over 18 amino acids. The chain's CDR3 is CASSLAEGRDRGTDTQYF. As DNA, the CDR3 is TGTGCCAGCAGCTTAGCAGAAGGCCGGGACAGGGGAACAGATACGCAGTATTTT. Together with reference TRBV7-6 and TRBJ2-3, the CDR3 gives the full variable domain: GAGVSQSPRYKVTKRGQDVALRCDPISGHVSLYWYRQALGQGPEFLTYFNYEAQQDKSGLPNDRFSAERPEGSISTLTIQRTEQRDSAMYRCASSLAEGRDRGTDTQYFGPGTRLTVL.

The chain couples TRBV29-1 to TRBJ1-6; D gene ambiguous. Germline V gene lookup returns CDR1 SQVTM and CDR2 ANQGSEA. The CDR3 loop spans 17 amino acids. V was cut by 2 bases and J by 0 bases, with 14 bases left in between. The CDR3 DNA reads as TGCAGCGTTGAAAGGGTGCGGGGAGGCTCCTATAATTCACCCCTCCACTTT. It specifies CSVERVRGGSYNSPLHF.

The chain recombines TRBV28 with TRBJ2-7, with 10 bases aligning to TRBD2. V gave up 5 bases and J gave up 7 bases; unmatched junction bases: 11. This CDR3 is built from 15 residues. The germline V gene has CDR1 MDHEN and CDR2 SYDVKM. The CDR3 protein is CASSPPLAGVREQYF. As DNA, the CDR3 is TGTGCCAGCAGTCCCCCCCTAGCGGGAGTGCGAGAGCAGTACTTC.

Only one count was recorded for this clone. The chain carries TRBV27 and TRBJ2-2, with TRBD2 matching over 10 bases. Per the germline V gene, CDR1 is MNHEY and CDR2 is SMNVEV (reference sequence). The CDR3 contains 16 residues. The V segment lost 8 bases and the J segment 4 bases; nucleotides outside the gene matches: 10. CDR3 sequence: CASYSSGSGITGELFF. The CDR3 DNA is TGTGCCAGCTATTCTAGCGGGAGTGGAATCACCGGGGAGCTGTTTTTT.

The chain is built from TRBV19 and TRBJ2-4, with D perhaps TRBD1 (6 bases). V lost 6 bases and J 4 bases, leaving 16 bases between the germline ends. Looked up from germline, CDR1 is LNHDA and CDR2 is SQIVND (reference sequence). This CDR3 contains 15 residues. CDR3 region: CASRSAGTKKNIQYF. Written as DNA, the CDR3 is TGTGCCAGTAGGTCTGCAGGGACAAAGAAAAACATTCAGTACTTC.

The V gene is TRBV28, the J gene TRBJ2-7, with 8 bases aligning to TRBD1. Germline V gene sequence: CDR1 MDHEN, CDR2 SYDVKM. The CDR3 runs to 14 residues. The junction had 9 bases not matched to a gene; V was cut back by 7 bases and J by 4 bases. CDR3 nucleotides: TGTGCCAGCAACCAGGTCAGGGGGCGGTACGAGCAGTACTTC. Translating it yields CASNQVRGRYEQYF.

V is TRBV11-2 and J is TRBJ1-1; D is unresolved. V shed 0 bases and J shed 0 bases, with 11 bases lying between them. This CDR3 contains 16 residues. Germline V gives CDR1 SGHAT, CDR2 FQNNGV. The CDR3 nucleotides are TGTGCCAGCAGCTTAGATCTAGGGAGGGTGAACACTGAAGCTTTCTTT. As protein: CASSLDLGRVNTEAFF.

The chain couples TRBV6-6 to TRBJ2-7; 7 bases are a match to TRBD1. This CDR3 is 14 amino acids long. Trimming cost V 8 bases and J 5 bases; bases outside gene matches: 12. Germline CDR1 and CDR2: MNHNY and SVGAGI (reference sequence). The CDR3 nucleotides read TGTGCCAGCTTGGTAGAGAGACAGGGCAACGAGCAGTACTTC. Amino acid sequence: CASLVERQGNEQYF.

This CDR3 is CASSYSGGTGVYGYTF. The CDR3, as DNA: TGTGCCAGCAGTTATAGTGGGGGGACAGGGGTCTATGGCTACACCTTC. This chain connects TRBV6-5 to TRBJ1-2, with 10 bases lining up with TRBD1. Trimming removed 3 bases from V and 4 bases from J; junction bases left unmatched: 8. Germline V gene sequence: CDR1 MNHEY, CDR2 SVGAGI. The length of the CDR3 is 16 residues.

The table lists this clone with a count of one. The CDR3 sequence is CASSPTGVITNTGELFF. For the CDR3, the DNA is TGTGCCAGCAGTCCCACAGGGGTAATCACGAACACCGGGGAGCTGTTTTTT. The chain combines TRBV7-3 with TRBJ2-2; 7 nucleotides line up with TRBD1. CDR1 and CDR2 from the germline V gene are SGHTA and FQGTGA. The length of the CDR3 is 17 residues. V was pared by 6 bases and J by 0 bases, with 10 bases of the junction left unmatched.

The chain combines TRBV10-3 with TRBJ2-7, with TRBD2 matching 7 bases. J was trimmed by 1 base and V by 8 bases; bases with no gene match: 5. The CDR3 runs to 13 residues. Germline V gene sequence: CDR1 ENHRY, CDR2 SYGVKD. The CDR3 region has the DNA TGTGCCATCGGATGGACTAGTTCCTACGAGCAGTACTTC. Protein product: CAIGWTSSYEQYF.